This is a list of T cell receptor beta chains from one sample in a study of OX40 agonist ivuxolimab in advanced cancers. Assay: immunoSEQ multiplex PCR; the TCRdb copy retains only in-frame clones and omits some. Of about 130,000 clones listed, about 90% were seen once; the top ten hold around 0.81%. Material: CD4+ or CD8+ T cells sorted from blood, obtained in a trial of the OX40 agonist ivuxolimab. The source of these receptors is an adult with an advanced solid tumor such as melanoma, head and neck, liver or kidney cancer. Both conserved end residues are part of each CDR3. Each record gives: CDR3 length, clone size, J gene, V gene, D gene, CDR3 DNA, CDR3 protein. A D gene is named only where the DNA matches it firmly. Only part of the rows carry a size: once, few, many, or a class if the clone is expanded.

14 | . | TRBJ1-2 | TRBV7-2 | . | TGTGCCAGCAGCTTAGGGGGGGTTAACTATGGCTACACCTTC | CASSLGGVNYGYTF
15 | . | TRBJ1-5 | TRBV7-2 | TRBD1 | TGTGCCAGCAGCTTAGACAGGGGTGTGGAGCAGCCCCAGCATTTT | CASSLDRGVEQPQHF
13 | . | TRBJ2-1 | TRBV7-6 | TRBD1 | TGTGCCAGCAGCTTGGGAACAGGGGGCGAGCAGTTCTTC | CASSLGTGGEQFF
17 | few | TRBJ2-1 | TRBV19 | TRBD2 | TGTGCCAGTAGTGCCGATAGCGGGAGGGCCTTCTACAATGAGCAGTTCTTC | CASSADSGRAFYNEQFF
14 | . | TRBJ2-7 | TRBV13 | . | TGTGCCAGCAGCTCCTATACTGGCTCCTACGAGCAGTACTTC | CASSSYTGSYEQYF
15 | . | TRBJ2-3 | TRBV5-1 | TRBD2 | TGCGCCAGCAGCTTGACTAGCGAGATTACAGATACGCAGTATTTT | CASSLTSEITDTQYF
13 | once | TRBJ1-2 | TRBV5-1 | . | TGCGCCAGCAGCTTCGGGGCTGGGTATGGCTACACCTTC | CASSFGAGYGYTF
17 | . | TRBJ2-3 | TRBV5-1 | TRBD2 | TGCGCCAGCAGCTTGGCACCTAGCGGGATCAGCACAGATACGCAGTATTTT | CASSLAPSGISTDTQYF
12 | . | TRBJ1-3 | TRBV6-5 | . | TGTGCCAGCAGTTACAACGGAAACACCATATATTTT | CASSYNGNTIYF
11 | . | TRBJ1-1 | TRBV28 | . | TGTGCCAGCAGCTCGACTCTTGAAGCTTTCTTT | CASSSTLEAFF
15 | . | TRBJ2-7 | TRBV6-5 | TRBD1 | TGTGCCAGCAGACAGGACAGGGGTCGACTCTACGAGCAGTACTTC | CASRQDRGRLYEQYF
12 | . | TRBJ2-7 | TRBV19 | . | TGTGCCAGTAGTCAAGTTCTATACGAGCAGTACTTC | CASSQVLYEQYF
15 | . | TRBJ2-3 | TRBV7-9 | . | TGTGCCAGCAGTCTGGACATAGGCAGAGAGGATACGCAGTATTTT | CASSLDIGREDTQYF
15 | . | TRBJ2-4 | TRBV15 | . | TGTGCCACCAGCAGAGACGGCCTAGCCAAAAACATTCAGTACTTC | CATSRDGLAKNIQYF
15 | . | TRBJ2-5 | TRBV15 | . | TGTGCCACCAGCTGGTTTGGGTCAAACCAAGAGACCCAGTACTTC | CATSWFGSNQETQYF
13 | . | TRBJ1-4 | TRBV5-4 | . | TGTGCCAGCAGCTCATGGGAGGATGAAAAACTGTTTTTT | CASSSWEDEKLFF
14 | once | TRBJ1-1 | TRBV27 | TRBD1 | TGTGCCAGCAGTTTATCCAGGGGGACCACTGAAGCTTTCTTT | CASSLSRGTTEAFF
15 | . | TRBJ1-2 | TRBV27 | TRBD1 | TGTGCCAGCAGTTTAGTGGGGACAGGGGTCAATGGCTACACCTTC | CASSLVGTGVNGYTF
17 | . | TRBJ2-1 | TRBV18 | TRBD2 | TGTGCCAGCTCACCGGCTAGCGGGGGAGGGTCATACAATGAGCAGTTCTTC | CASSPASGGGSYNEQFF
17 | . | TRBJ2-2 | TRBV7-9 | . | TGTGCCAGCAGCCCATCTGACCCTTACTTGAACACCGGGGAGCTGTTTTTT | CASSPSDPYLNTGELFF
17 | . | TRBJ2-3 | TRBV5-1 | . | TGCGCCAGCAGCTTGGCACTGGACGCCTGGCTCCCAGATACGCAGTATTTT | CASSLALDAWLPDTQYF
11 | . | TRBJ2-1 | TRBV20-1 | . | TGCAGTGCAGCACTACGTGAGGAGCAGTTCTTC | CSAALREEQFF
15 | once | TRBJ2-7 | TRBV15 | TRBD2 | TGTGCCACCAGCAGAGGGCTAGCGGGGGCCTACGAGCAGTACTTC | CATSRGLAGAYEQYF
15 | . | TRBJ1-5 | TRBV28 | . | TGTGCCAGCAGTTTAGTCGACGGCTACCCGCAGCCCCAGCATTTT | CASSLVDGYPQPQHF
14 | . | TRBJ2-3 | TRBV7-2 | TRBD2 | TGTGCCAGCAGCTCGGGACTAGCCGCAGATACGCAGTATTTT | CASSSGLAADTQYF
14 | . | TRBJ2-7 | TRBV5-1 | . | TGCGCCAGCAGCAGGGAGGGGGCCTCCTACGAGCAGTACTTC | CASSREGASYEQYF
16 | . | TRBJ1-3 | TRBV15 | TRBD1 | TGTGCCACCAGCAGATCCCTACAGGGGGTCGGAAACACCATATATTTT | CATSRSLQGVGNTIYF
14 | . | TRBJ2-7 | TRBV6-5 | . | TGTGCCATCAGTGAGTATGAGACAGGTTACGAGCAGTACTTC | CAISEYETGYEQYF
13 | . | TRBJ1-1 | TRBV9 | . | TGTGCCAGCAGCGTCTGGCCAGACACTGAAGCTTTCTTT | CASSVWPDTEAFF